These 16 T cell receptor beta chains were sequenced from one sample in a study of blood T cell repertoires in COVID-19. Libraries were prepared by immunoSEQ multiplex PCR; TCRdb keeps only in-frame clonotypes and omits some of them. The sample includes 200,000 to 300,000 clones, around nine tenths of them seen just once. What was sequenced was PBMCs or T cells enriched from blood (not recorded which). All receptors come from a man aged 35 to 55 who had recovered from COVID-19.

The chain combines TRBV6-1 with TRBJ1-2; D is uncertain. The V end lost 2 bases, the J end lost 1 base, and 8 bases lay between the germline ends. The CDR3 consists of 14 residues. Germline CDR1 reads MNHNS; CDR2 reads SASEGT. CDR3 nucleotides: TGTGCCAGCAGTGAAATGGGAGTTAACTATGGCTACACCTTC. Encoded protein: CASSEMGVNYGYTF.

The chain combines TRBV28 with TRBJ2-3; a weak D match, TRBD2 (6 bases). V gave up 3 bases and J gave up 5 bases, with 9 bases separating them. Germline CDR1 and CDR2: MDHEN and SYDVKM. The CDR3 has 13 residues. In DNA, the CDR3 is TGTGCCAGCAGTTTCAGCGGGTTAGATACGCAGTATTTT. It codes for CASSFSGLDTQYF.

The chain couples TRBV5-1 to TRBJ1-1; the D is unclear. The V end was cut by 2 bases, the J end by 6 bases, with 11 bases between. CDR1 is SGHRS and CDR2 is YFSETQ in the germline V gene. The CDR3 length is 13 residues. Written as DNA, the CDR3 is TGCGCCAGCAGCTTTGCGGGCGAACCTGAAGCTTTCTTT. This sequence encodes CASSFAGEPEAFF. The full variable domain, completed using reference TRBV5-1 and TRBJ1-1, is KAGVTQTPRYLIKTRGQQVTLSCSPISGHRSVSWYQQTPGQGLQFLFEYFSETQRNKGNFPGRFSGRQFSNSRSEMNVSTLELGDSALYLCASSFAGEPEAFFGQGTRLTVV.

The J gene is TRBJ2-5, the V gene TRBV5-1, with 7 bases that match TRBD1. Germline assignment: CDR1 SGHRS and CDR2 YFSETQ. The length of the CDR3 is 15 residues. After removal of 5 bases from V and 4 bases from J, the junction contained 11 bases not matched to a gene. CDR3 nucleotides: TGCGCCAGCAGAGAGGGCTACAGGGGTTTAGAGACCCAGTACTTC. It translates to CASREGYRGLETQYF.

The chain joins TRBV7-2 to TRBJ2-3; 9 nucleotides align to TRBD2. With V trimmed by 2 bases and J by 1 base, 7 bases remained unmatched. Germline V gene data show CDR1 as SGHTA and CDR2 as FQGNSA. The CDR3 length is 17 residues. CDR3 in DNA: TGTGCCAGCAGCTTATTAGCGGGAGCTGGGGGCACAGATACGCAGTATTTT. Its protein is CASSLLAGAGGTDTQYF.

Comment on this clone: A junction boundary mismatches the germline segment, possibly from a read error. The CDR3 DNA reads TGTGCCAGCAGTCTATCTGGGGCCAACGTCCTGACTTTC. Protein: CASSLSGANVLTF. This sequence joins TRBV27 and TRBJ2-6; D remains unclear. The CDR3 length is 13 residues. Germline values: CDR1 MNHEY, CDR2 SMNVEV (reference sequence). Full variable domain (missing parts from reference TRBV27 and TRBJ2-6): EAQVTQNPRYLITVTGKKLTVTCSQNMNHEYMSWYRQDPGLGLRQIYYSMNVEVTDKGDVPEGYKVSRKEKRNFPLILESPSPNQTSLYFCASSLSGANVLTFGAGSRLTVL.

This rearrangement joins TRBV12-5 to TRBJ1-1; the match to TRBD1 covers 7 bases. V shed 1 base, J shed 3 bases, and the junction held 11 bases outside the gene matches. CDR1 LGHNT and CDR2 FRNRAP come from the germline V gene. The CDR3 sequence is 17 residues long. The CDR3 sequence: CASGLGNFLGGHTEAFF. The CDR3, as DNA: TGTGCTAGTGGTTTGGGTAATTTTTTAGGGGGCCACACTGAAGCTTTCTTT. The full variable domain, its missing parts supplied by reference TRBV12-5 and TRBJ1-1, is DARVTQTPRHKVTEMGQEVTMRCQPILGHNTVFWYRQTMMQGLELLAYFRNRAPLDDSGMPKDRFSAEMPDATLATLKIQPSEPRDSAVYFCASGLGNFLGGHTEAFFGQGTRLTVV.

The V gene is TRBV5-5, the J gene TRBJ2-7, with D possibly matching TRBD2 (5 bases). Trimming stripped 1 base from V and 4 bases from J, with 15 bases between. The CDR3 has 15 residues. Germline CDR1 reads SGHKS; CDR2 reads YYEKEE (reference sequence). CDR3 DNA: TGTGCCAGCAGCTTGTACTCCTCGACGGGGTACGAGCAGTACTTC. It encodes CASSLYSSTGYEQYF.

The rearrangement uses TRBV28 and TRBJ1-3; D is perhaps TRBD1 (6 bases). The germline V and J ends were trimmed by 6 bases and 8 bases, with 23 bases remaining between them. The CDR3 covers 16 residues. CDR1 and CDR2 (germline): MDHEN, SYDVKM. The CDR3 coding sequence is TGTGCCAGCAGGCTCGGGCTTCGAAGACAGGCGGACACCATATATTTT. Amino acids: CASRLGLRRQADTIYF.

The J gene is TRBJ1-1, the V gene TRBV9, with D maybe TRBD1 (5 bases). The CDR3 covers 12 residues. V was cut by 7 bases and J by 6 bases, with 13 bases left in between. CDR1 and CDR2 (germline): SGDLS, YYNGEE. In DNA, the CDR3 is TGTGCCAGCGCACCTTTAGGGGCTGAAGCTTTCTTT. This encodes CASAPLGAEAFF.

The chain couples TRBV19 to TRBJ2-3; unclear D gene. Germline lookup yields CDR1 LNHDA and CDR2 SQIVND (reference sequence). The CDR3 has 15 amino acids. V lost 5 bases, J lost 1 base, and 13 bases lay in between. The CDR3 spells CASSPEIMRTDTQYF. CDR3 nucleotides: TGTGCCAGTAGTCCCGAGATAATGCGCACAGATACGCAGTATTTT.

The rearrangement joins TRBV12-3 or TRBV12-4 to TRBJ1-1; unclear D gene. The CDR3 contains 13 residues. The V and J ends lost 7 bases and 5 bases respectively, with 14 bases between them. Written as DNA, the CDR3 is TGTGCCAGCATCCAGACGGCGGGAACTGAAGCTTTCTTT. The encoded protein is CASIQTAGTEAFF.

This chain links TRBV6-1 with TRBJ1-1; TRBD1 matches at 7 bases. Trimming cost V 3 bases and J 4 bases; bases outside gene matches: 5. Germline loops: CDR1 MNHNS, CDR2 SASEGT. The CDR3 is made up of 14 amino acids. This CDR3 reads CASSDVGGGTEAFF. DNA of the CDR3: TGTGCCAGCAGTGATGTAGGGGGCGGCACTGAAGCTTTCTTT.

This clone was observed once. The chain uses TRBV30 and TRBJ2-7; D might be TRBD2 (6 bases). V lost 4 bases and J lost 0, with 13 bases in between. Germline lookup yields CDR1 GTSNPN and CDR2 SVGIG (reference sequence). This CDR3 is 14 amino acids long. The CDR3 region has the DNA TGTGCCTGGACGGGACTGCTTAGCTCCTACGAGCAGTACTTC. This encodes CAWTGLLSSYEQYF.

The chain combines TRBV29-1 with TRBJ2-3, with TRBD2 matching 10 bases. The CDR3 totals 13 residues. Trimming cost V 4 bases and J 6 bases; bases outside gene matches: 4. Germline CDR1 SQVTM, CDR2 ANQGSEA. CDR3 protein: CSVGLAGLDTQYF. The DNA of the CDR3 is TGCAGCGTTGGACTAGCGGGTTTGGATACGCAGTATTTT.

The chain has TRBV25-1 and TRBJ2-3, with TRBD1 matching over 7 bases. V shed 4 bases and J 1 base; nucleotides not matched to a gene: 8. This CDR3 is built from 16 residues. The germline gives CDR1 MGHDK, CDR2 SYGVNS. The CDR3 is CASSAQTGSGTDTQYF. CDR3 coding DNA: TGTGCCAGCAGTGCACAGACAGGGTCGGGCACAGATACGCAGTATTTT.